This T cell receptor beta chain was profiled in a study of Graves' ophthalmopathy and Graves' hyperthyroidism. Study results and limitations: Among expanded thyroid clonotypes above 0.001 frequency, most also occurred in blood.

Investigators amplified TCR beta CDR3 regions from RNA transcripts. After a first-round RT-PCR with HTBI primers, a second-round multiplex PCR was run. MiXCR, applied by TCRdb to the multiplex PCR reads, yields one record per CDR3 protein. The sample records a few hundred thousand distinct CDR3 sequences, 15% to 20% being singletons. This CDR3 has 14 residues. Germline V gene lookup returns CDR1 SNHLY and CDR2 FYNNEI. This clonotype has at least ten counts. What it recognizes is unknown. This clonotype was sampled from a woman aged 18-29 years with Graves' ophthalmopathy. The chain uses TRBV2 and TRBJ1-1; D might be TRBD1 (5 bases). The sequenced sample consisted of peripheral blood. In nucleotides, the CDR3 is TGTGCAAAGCGACAGAACCTTCAGAACACTGAAGCTTTCTTT. It yields the protein CAKRQNLQNTEAFF.